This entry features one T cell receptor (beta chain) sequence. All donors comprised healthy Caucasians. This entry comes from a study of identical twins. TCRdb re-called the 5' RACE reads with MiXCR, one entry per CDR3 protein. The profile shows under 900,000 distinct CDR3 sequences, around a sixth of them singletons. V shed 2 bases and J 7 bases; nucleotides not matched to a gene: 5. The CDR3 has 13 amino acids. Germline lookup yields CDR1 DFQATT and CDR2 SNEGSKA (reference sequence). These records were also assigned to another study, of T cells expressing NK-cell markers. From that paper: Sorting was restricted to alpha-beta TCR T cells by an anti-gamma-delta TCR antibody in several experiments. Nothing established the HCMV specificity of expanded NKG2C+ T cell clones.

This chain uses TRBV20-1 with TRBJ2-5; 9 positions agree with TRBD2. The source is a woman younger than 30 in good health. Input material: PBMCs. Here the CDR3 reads CSARQQLAGTQYF. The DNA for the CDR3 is TGCAGTGCTAGACAACAACTAGCGGGGACCCAGTACTTC.